The present entry profiles one T cell receptor beta chain with its context. The germline V gene encodes CDR1 SGDLS and CDR2 YYNGEE. After removal of 0 bases from V and 3 bases from J, the junction contained 9 bases not matched to a gene. The CDR3 consists of 18 residues. The data originate from a study of OX40 agonist ivuxolimab in advanced cancers. About the research overall: Patients undergoing dose escalation presented with hepatocellular carcinoma, melanoma, renal cell or head and neck cancer.

Measured with immunoSEQ multiplex PCR; TCRdb has only the in-frame clones, and not every one. Of fewer than 90,000 clones listed, over 75% were seen once; the top ten hold over 0.2%. Sample: CD4+ or CD8+ T cells sorted from blood, taken in a trial of the OX40 agonist ivuxolimab. This TCR was recovered from an adult with an advanced solid tumor such as melanoma, head and neck, liver or kidney cancer. The chain combines TRBV9 with TRBJ2-4, with 10 bases aligning to TRBD2. The CDR3 region has the DNA TGTGCCAGCAGCGTAGGAGCGGGAGGGCGGGAAGGCAAAAACATTCAGTACTTC. Translating gives CASSVGAGGREGKNIQYF.